This TCR beta chain is from a study of CD8 T cells in ankylosing spondylitis. Germline V lookup: CDR1 SGHRS, CDR2 YFSETQ. V was pared by 0 bases and J by 0 bases, with 4 bases of the junction left unmatched. The CDR3 is 16 residues long. This clonotype was seen a few times. TCRdb recomputed calls from the 5' RACE reads with MiXCR, one row per CDR3 protein. The table records over 110,000 distinct CDR3 sequences, 7% to 10% of them present only once. Material for sequencing was synovial fluid, either unsorted or a sorted T cell fraction (not recorded which). The chain joins TRBV5-1 to TRBJ1-1; 8 bases line up with TRBD1. The clonotype comes from a male donor with ankylosing spondylitis. The CDR3 protein is CASSLGTGTMNTEAFF. DNA for the CDR3: TGCGCCAGCAGCTTGGGGACAGGGACTATGAACACTGAAGCTTTCTTT. Full variable domain (missing parts from reference TRBV5-1 and TRBJ1-1): KAGVTQTPRYLIKTRGQQVTLSCSPISGHRSVSWYQQTPGQGLQFLFEYFSETQRNKGNFPGRFSGRQFSNSRSEMNVSTLELGDSALYLCASSLGTGTMNTEAFFGQGTRLTVV.